The 32 T cell receptor beta chains listed next were all sequenced from one sample in a study of blood T cell repertoires in COVID-19. The protocol was immunoSEQ multiplex PCR, while the TCRdb copy is restricted to in-frame clones and leaves out a portion. Of a few hundred thousand clones in the sample, 70% to 90% are singletons; the top ten hold over 5%. Sequenced material: peripheral blood. Every receptor here comes from a woman aged 45 to 65 with COVID-19, enrolled during active disease.

CDR3 bases: TGTGCCAGTAGTATGCGCAGGACAGGGGCGTCGGTTTTTCTTCAGCCCCAGCATTTT. It yields the protein CASSMRRTGASVFLQPQHF. The chain carries TRBV19 and TRBJ1-5, with TRBD1 matching over 9 bases. The CDR3 spans 19 residues. The germline V gene has CDR1 LNHDA and CDR2 SQIVND (reference sequence). The junction had 18 bases not matched to a gene; V was cut back by 3 bases and J by 6 bases.

This clone came up once. V is TRBV4-1 and J is TRBJ2-2; possibly TRBD2 for D (6 bases). The CDR3 has 15 amino acids. V gave up 4 bases and J gave up 5 bases, with 14 bases separating them. Germline CDR1 is MGHRA and CDR2 is YSYEKL. CDR3 protein: CASSPLRELTGELFF. CDR3 nucleotide sequence: TGCGCCAGCAGCCCCCTCCGGGAGCTGACCGGGGAGCTGTTTTTT.

V gene TRBV11-2 combines with J gene TRBJ1-2; D is perhaps TRBD1 (5 bases). Trimming took off 2 bases at V and 5 bases at J, with 12 bases between the two ends. The CDR3 covers 14 residues. Germline V gene data show CDR1 as SGHAT and CDR2 as FQNNGV. The CDR3 loop is CASSLLTDGYGYTF. In DNA form, the CDR3 reads TGTGCCAGCAGCTTATTGACAGATGGTTATGGCTACACCTTC. The complete variable domain, with remaining parts taken from reference TRBV11-2 and TRBJ1-2, reads EAGVAQSPRYKIIEKRQSVAFWCNPISGHATLYWYQQILGQGPKLLIQFQNNGVVDDSQLPKDRFSAERLKGVDSTLKIQPAKLEDSAVYLCASSLLTDGYGYTFGSGTRLTVV.

CDR3 sequence reads: CASRRTGSGYGYTF. The CDR3 nucleotides are TGTGCCAGCAGGAGGACAGGGTCTGGCTATGGCTACACCTTC. The genes are TRBV6-5 and TRBJ1-2; 8 nucleotides agree with TRBD1. Germline values: CDR1 MNHEY, CDR2 SVGAGI. J gave up 4 bases and V 6 bases, and 7 bases lay outside the gene matches. This CDR3 has 14 residues.

This sequence joins TRBV6-5 and TRBJ1-6, with 7 bases aligning to TRBD1. From germline, CDR1 is MNHEY and CDR2 SVGAGI. The V and J ends lost 7 bases and 7 bases, in that order; junction bases with no gene match: 10. The CDR3 is made up of 15 amino acids. Here the CDR3 reads CASNRGSWGNSPLHF. The CDR3 DNA reads TGTGCCAGCAACAGGGGCTCTTGGGGGAATTCACCCCTCCACTTT.

This chain links TRBV11-2 with TRBJ1-1; perhaps TRBD1 as D (6 bases). Germline CDR1 reads SGHAT; CDR2 reads FQNNGV. Trimming removed 5 bases at V and 0 bases at J, with 10 bases between. The CDR3 runs to 14 residues. CDR3 sequence: CASSRGQLNTEAFF. The CDR3 DNA sequence: TGTGCCAGCAGCAGGGGACAATTGAACACTGAAGCTTTCTTT.

Many counts were recorded for this clone. The V and J genes are TRBV27 and TRBJ2-5; the match to TRBD2 covers 9 bases. In germline, CDR1 is MNHEY, CDR2 SMNVEV (reference sequence). The CDR3 has 19 amino acids. With V trimmed by 2 bases and J by 2 bases, 15 bases remained unmatched. CDR3 loop: CASSLRPSGMGTWQETQYF. The CDR3 region has the DNA TGTGCCAGCAGTTTACGGCCTAGCGGGATGGGGACATGGCAAGAGACCCAGTACTTC.

V gene TRBV27 combines with J gene TRBJ1-2, with D possibly matching TRBD1 (6 bases). With 6 bases removed from V and 8 bases from J, the gap between germline ends came to 19 bases. This CDR3 contains 14 residues. Per germline, CDR1 MNHEY and CDR2 SMNVEV (reference sequence). The CDR3 DNA sequence: TGTGCCAGCAGGACACAGGGAGTTGCGATAGGCTACACCTTC. This encodes CASRTQGVAIGYTF.

This clone occurred a few times. Here the CDR3 reads CASSSQGNYGYTF. The CDR3 nucleotides read TGTGCCAGCAGTTCTCAGGGAAATTATGGCTACACCTTC. The chain joins TRBV27 to TRBJ1-2, with D maybe TRBD1 (5 bases). The V and J ends lost 4 bases and 5 bases respectively, with 11 bases between them. CDR1 is MNHEY, CDR2 SMNVEV, per germline (reference sequence). The CDR3 runs to 13 residues.

This clone showed up just a few times. The genes are TRBV6-2 or TRBV6-3 and TRBJ2-2; unclear D gene. The CDR3 consists of 17 residues. Germline-derived CDR1 and CDR2 are MNHEY and SVGEGT. The V end lost 2 bases, the J end lost 0 bases, and 13 bases lay between the germline ends. The CDR3 DNA reads TGTGCCAGCAGTTACCTTTTTCGAGAAGCGAACACCGGGGAGCTGTTTTTT. Translated: CASSYLFREANTGELFF.

The genes are TRBV30 and TRBJ1-2, with D perhaps TRBD1 (6 bases). The germline gives CDR1 GTSNPN, CDR2 SVGIG (reference sequence). CDR3 length: 17 amino acids. Trimming shortened V by 0 bases and J by 2 bases, and 19 bases separated the two germline ends. CDR3 DNA: TGTGCCTGGAGTGTTTTGGGGGCGGGGGTGACCAACTATGGCTACACCTTC. It codes for CAWSVLGAGVTNYGYTF.

The chain couples TRBV30 to TRBJ1-3; possibly TRBD1 for D (5 bases). V lost 4 bases and J 4 bases, leaving 8 bases between the germline ends. The CDR3 covers 12 residues. Germline assignment: CDR1 GTSNPN and CDR2 SVGIG (reference sequence). The chain's CDR3 is CAWMGGGNTIYF. DNA of the CDR3: TGTGCCTGGATGGGGGGAGGAAACACCATATATTTT.

The V call is TRBV24-1, the J call TRBJ2-1; D perhaps matches TRBD2 (5 bases). The CDR3 is 15 amino acids. The V end lost 5 bases, the J end lost 0 bases, and 10 bases lay between the germline ends. Germline CDR1 reads KGHDR; CDR2 reads SFDVKD. CDR3: CATSAYRGSYNEQFF. The CDR3, as DNA: TGTGCCACCAGTGCCTACCGGGGCTCCTACAATGAGCAGTTCTTC.

The chain is built from TRBV11-2 and TRBJ2-5; perhaps TRBD1 as D (5 bases). The V gene's germline CDR1 is SGHAT and CDR2 FQNNGV. The CDR3 spans 14 residues. V was pared by 1 base and J by 5 bases, with 11 bases between. CDR3 amino acids: CASSLVRGRETQYF. As DNA, the CDR3 is TGTGCCAGCAGCTTAGTTAGGGGTCGGGAGACCCAGTACTTC.

This chain links TRBV4-1 with TRBJ1-3; D may be TRBD1 (6 bases). This CDR3 has 17 residues. The V gene's germline CDR1 is MGHRA and CDR2 YSYEKL. V gave up 1 base and J gave up 0 bases, with 13 bases separating them. CDR3 in amino acids: CASSQGRQGSSGNTIYF. In nucleotides, the CDR3 is TGCGCCAGCAGCCAAGGTCGTCAGGGGAGCTCTGGAAACACCATATATTTT.

The V and J genes are TRBV19 and TRBJ1-1; 11 bases are a match to TRBD1. The ends lost 5 bases at V and 7 bases at J; junction bases unmatched: 12. Germline V gene data show CDR1 as LNHDA and CDR2 as SQIVND (reference sequence). This CDR3 is 16 amino acids long. The CDR3 sequence is CASSPRTGGFPSEAFF. As DNA, the CDR3 is TGTGCCAGTAGTCCCCGGACAGGGGGCTTTCCGAGTGAAGCTTTCTTT.

V usage is TRBV9 and J usage is TRBJ2-7; the D gene is possibly TRBD2 (6 bases). This CDR3 has 14 amino acids. CDR1 and CDR2 (germline): SGDLS, YYNGEE. Trimming stripped 3 bases from V and 5 bases from J, with 15 bases between. DNA of the CDR3: TGTGCCAGCAGCGCTGCATTGACTAGTAACGAGCAGTACTTC. Translating gives CASSAALTSNEQYF. The whole variable domain, remainder taken from reference TRBV9 and TRBJ2-7, is DSGVTQTPKHLITATGQRVTLRCSPRSGDLSVYWYQQSLDQGLQFLIQYYNGEERAKGNILERFSAQQFPDLHSELNLSSLELGDSALYFCASSAALTSNEQYFGPGTRLTVT.

The rearrangement uses TRBV6-5 and TRBJ2-3, with a tentative D call TRBD1 (6 bases). Between the trimmed V and J ends, which lost 6 bases and 2 bases, there was a span of 15 bases. Germline CDR1 reads MNHEY; CDR2 reads SVGAGI. The CDR3 covers 15 residues. This chain's CDR3 is CASSLRDTYTDTQYF. CDR3 sequence (DNA): TGTGCCAGCAGCCTCCGGGACACCTACACAGATACGCAGTATTTT.

This clone was observed a single time. This chain connects TRBV6-4 to TRBJ2-1, with 11 positions matching TRBD2. The ends lost 2 bases at V and 4 bases at J; junction bases unmatched: 4. Germline V gives CDR1 MRHNA, CDR2 SNTAGT. The CDR3 totals 16 residues. The chain's CDR3 is CASSDLLAGGYNEQFF. CDR3 bases: TGTGCCAGCAGTGACCTTCTAGCGGGAGGTTACAATGAGCAGTTCTTC.

The chain uses TRBV6-1 and TRBJ1-1; weak D call: TRBD1 (5 bases). V lost 4 bases, J lost 2 bases, and 20 bases lay in between. Germline-derived CDR1 and CDR2 are MNHNS and SASEGT. The CDR3 runs to 17 residues. This CDR3 reads CASSVIIKTAENTEAFF. CDR3 bases: TGTGCCAGCAGTGTTATCATAAAGACAGCTGAAAACACTGAAGCTTTCTTT.

This chain uses TRBV5-5 with TRBJ2-7, with TRBD1 as a possible D gene (5 bases). CDR1 and CDR2 (germline): SGHKS, YYEKEE (reference sequence). Deletions cut 0 bases from V and 4 bases from J, with 8 bases between. The CDR3 has 13 amino acids. CDR3 sequence: CASSLDQGYEQYF. The CDR3 region has the DNA TGTGCCAGCAGCTTGGACCAGGGATACGAGCAGTACTTC.

This rearrangement joins TRBV9 to TRBJ1-2, with 7 nucleotides matching TRBD1. The CDR3 sequence is 15 residues long. Trimming took 4 bases from V and 1 from J; bases not matched to a gene: 7. Looked up from germline, CDR1 is SGDLS and CDR2 is YYNGEE. CDR3 region: CASSPRDSINYGYTF. CDR3 sequence (DNA): TGTGCCAGCAGCCCAAGGGACAGTATTAACTATGGCTACACCTTC. Full variable domain (missing parts from reference TRBV9 and TRBJ1-2): DSGVTQTPKHLITATGQRVTLRCSPRSGDLSVYWYQQSLDQGLQFLIQYYNGEERAKGNILERFSAQQFPDLHSELNLSSLELGDSALYFCASSPRDSINYGYTFGSGTRLTVV.

This clone was observed a single time. V is TRBV27 and J is TRBJ2-3; D is perhaps TRBD1 (6 bases). The V gene lost 5 bases and the J gene lost 6 bases, with 18 bases spanning the gap. Germline lookup yields CDR1 MNHEY and CDR2 SMNVEV (reference sequence). This CDR3 is 15 amino acids long. CDR3 in DNA: TGTGCCAGCAGTCAAGGGGGATATTTTGGGGATACGCAGTATTTT. It is translated as CASSQGGYFGDTQYF.

Points on this clone: Sequence at one end of the junction differs from germline and may be a read error. V and J are TRBV6-5 and TRBJ1-6; 7 bases map to TRBD1. The CDR3 runs 14 residues. The V gene's germline CDR1 is MNHEY and CDR2 SVGAGI. The CDR3 DNA follows: TGTGCCGGCAGTTACGGACAGGATAATTCACCCCTCCACTTT. This codes for CAGSYGQDNSPLHF.

V gene TRBV5-4 combines with J gene TRBJ1-2; possible D gene TRBD1, 6 bases. V lost 4 bases, J lost 4 bases, and 14 bases lay in between. Germline V gives CDR1 SGHNT, CDR2 YYREEE (reference sequence). This CDR3 has 14 amino acids. The CDR3 coding sequence is TGTGCCAGCAGCAGCCGGGACACAATCTATGGCTACACCTTC. Translation: CASSSRDTIYGYTF.

This clone was seen more than once but under ten times. This chain joins TRBV30 and TRBJ1-2; the D gene is possibly TRBD1 (5 bases). Germline assignment: CDR1 GTSNPN and CDR2 SVGIG (reference sequence). Trimming removed 4 bases from V and 3 bases from J, with 12 bases in between. The length of the CDR3 is 13 residues. CDR3 sequence: CAWKLQGDYGYTF. The DNA of the CDR3 is TGTGCCTGGAAGTTGCAGGGTGACTATGGCTACACCTTC.

This chain uses TRBV6-4 with TRBJ2-3; 8 bases are a match to TRBD2. Trimming took 3 bases from V and 3 from J; bases not matched to a gene: 8. From germline, CDR1 is MRHNA and CDR2 SNTAGT. The CDR3 contains 16 residues. The CDR3 DNA follows: TGTGCCAGCAGTGAACTGAGCGGGAGTGGGACAGATACGCAGTATTTT. This gives the protein CASSELSGSGTDTQYF.

J is TRBJ1-1 and V is TRBV11-3; 8 bases are shared with TRBD1. Trimming removed 2 bases from V and 6 bases from J; junction bases left unmatched: 2. CDR3 length: 13 amino acids. Per the germline V gene, CDR1 is SGHNT and CDR2 is YENEEA. CDR3: CASSLMDRAEAFF. Written as DNA, the CDR3 is TGTGCCAGCAGCTTAATGGACAGGGCTGAAGCTTTCTTT.

V usage is TRBV10-1 and J usage is TRBJ1-3; D is unclear. Trimming left V 8 bases short and J 4 bases short, with 15 bases between. Germline V lookup: CDR1 WNHNN, CDR2 SYGVQD (reference sequence). The CDR3 runs 14 residues. The CDR3 loop is CASSPAGKGNTIYF. CDR3 DNA: TGCGCCAGCTCGCCCGCGGGAAAAGGAAACACCATATATTTT.

The chain links TRBV7-3 to TRBJ2-7, with D possibly being TRBD2 (6 bases). The CDR3 sequence is 15 residues long. With 0 bases removed from V and 4 bases from J, the gap between germline ends came to 13 bases. Germline CDR1 and CDR2: SGHTA and FQGTGA. The CDR3 sequence is CASSLTGGNLYEQYF. Here the CDR3 DNA reads TGTGCCAGCAGCTTAACGGGCGGGAACTTATACGAGCAGTACTTC.

The gene calls are TRBV5-5 and TRBJ2-2; 9 positions agree with TRBD2. Per the germline V gene, CDR1 is SGHKS and CDR2 is YYEKEE (reference sequence). The CDR3 is made up of 15 amino acids. Losses at the gene ends were 5 bases for V and 4 bases for J; bases not matched to a gene: 6. The CDR3 region has the DNA TGTGCCAGCAGTCTGCTAGCGGGAAGCACCGGGGAGCTGTTTTTT. It is translated as CASSLLAGSTGELFF.

The chain combines TRBV18 with TRBJ2-1; D perhaps matches TRBD2 (6 bases). V lost 4 bases to trimming and J lost 15 bases, with 16 bases between them. The CDR3 sequence is 12 residues long. Germline V CDR1 and CDR2: KGHSH, LQKENI. This chain's CDR3 is CASSLQVGSSFF. DNA of the CDR3: TGTGCCAGCTCACTTCAGGTCGGGAGCTCGTTCTTC.